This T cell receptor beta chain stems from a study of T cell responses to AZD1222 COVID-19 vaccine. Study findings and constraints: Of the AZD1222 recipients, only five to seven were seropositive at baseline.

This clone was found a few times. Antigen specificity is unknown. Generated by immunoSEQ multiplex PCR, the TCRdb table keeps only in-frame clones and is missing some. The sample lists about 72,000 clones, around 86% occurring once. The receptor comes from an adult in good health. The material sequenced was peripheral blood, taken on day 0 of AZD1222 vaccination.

For the CDR3, the DNA is TGCGCCAGCAGCCCGGACAGGGGGAACTATGGCTACACCTTC. The encoded protein is CASSPDRGNYGYTF. This chain connects TRBV5-1 to TRBJ1-2; 10 positions match TRBD1. This CDR3 comprises 14 residues. V was clipped by 4 bases and J by 2 bases; unmatched bases: 2. The germline gives CDR1 SGHRS, CDR2 YFSETQ.